The clone carrying this T cell receptor beta chain has just a few counts. Its specificity is unknown. The data are from a study of early T cells in non-severe SARS-CoV-2 infection. Study outcomes and limitations: Anti-spike CD8 specificities were favored by VDJdb matching, whose results missed private and CD4 specificities.

Each cDNA molecule carried a unique molecular identifier. One entry per CDR3 protein, called by TCRdb with MiXCR from the 5' RACE reads. Altogether around 77,000 distinct CDR3 sequences are present, more than 4% being singletons, with the ten largest covering under 7.5%. The sample consisted of whole blood, taken at baseline. The TCR originated in an adult who was a healthcare worker with PCR-confirmed SARS-CoV-2 infection or an uninfected control (not recorded which).

The CDR3 protein is CASSSPGTLRETQYF. DNA for the CDR3: TGTGCCAGCAGCTCTCCCGGGACCCTACGGGAGACCCAGTACTTC. The chain uses TRBV28 and TRBJ2-5; tentatively, D is TRBD1 or TRBD2 (5 bases each). This CDR3 region has 15 residues. Germline lookup yields CDR1 MDHEN and CDR2 SYDVKM. Trimming left V 6 bases short and J 5 bases short, with 19 bases between. Together with reference TRBV28 and TRBJ2-5, the CDR3 gives the full variable domain: DVKVTQSSRYLVKRTGEKVFLECVQDMDHENMFWYRQDPGLGLRLIYFSYDVKMKEKGDIPEGYSVSREKKERFSLILESASTNQTSMYLCASSSPGTLRETQYFGPGTRLLVL.